This T cell receptor beta chain was profiled in a study of T cell responses to AZD1222 COVID-19 vaccine. Study-wide findings and caveats: Seropositive status at baseline applied to only 6 or 7 AZD1222 recipients. Variant regions that are unmutated are reportedly the target of nearly half of spike-specific TCRs. Donors were mostly white British, more females; clonal diversity possibly underestimated.

This clone is a singleton in its sample. Its antigen is unknown. The germline V gene has CDR1 MDHEN and CDR2 SYDVKM. The CDR3 extends over 15 amino acids. V shed 1 base, J shed 3 bases, and the junction held 1 base outside the gene matches. Sequencing was performed with immunoSEQ multiplex PCR; in TCRdb, only in-frame clones are kept and a portion is missing. This sample has under 150,000 clones, with approximately 90% found just once. This clonotype was sampled from an adult in good health. J is TRBJ2-7 and V is TRBV28; 12 bases match TRBD2. Sample: peripheral blood, taken on day 0 of AZD1222 vaccination. The CDR3: CASSLLTSGSYEQYF. The CDR3 DNA reads as TGTGCCAGCAGTTTATTGACTAGCGGGAGCTACGAGCAGTACTTC. Full variable domain (rest looked up from reference TRBV28 and TRBJ2-7): DVKVTQSSRYLVKRTGEKVFLECVQDMDHENMFWYRQDPGLGLRLIYFSYDVKMKEKGDIPEGYSVSREKKERFSLILESASTNQTSMYLCASSLLTSGSYEQYFGPGTRLTVT.